This TCR beta chain was recorded in a study of T cell changes during pregnancy in multiple sclerosis. TCRdb's copy holds only in-frame clones and misses some; the assay was immunoSEQ multiplex PCR. The sample comprises approximately 89,000 clones, nearly 95% of which are singletons, and roughly 1.7% rests with the top ten. The specimen was peripheral blood, collected after pregnancy. This receptor was identified in a female donor in good health, enrolled as a control in a pregnancy study.

CDR3 nucleotides: TGTGCCAGCAGTCCTGGGACAGGATACACTGAAGCTTTCTTT. Residues: CASSPGTGYTEAFF. V gene TRBV6-5 combines with J gene TRBJ1-1; 8 bases map to TRBD1. Trimming at V came to 5 bases and at J to 3 bases, leaving 5 bases not matched to a gene. The CDR3 consists of 14 residues. CDR1 and CDR2 (germline): MNHEY, SVGAGI.